This TCR beta chain derives from a study of shared clonotypes between healthy human individuals. This CDR3 contains 14 residues. Trimming stripped 7 bases from V and 6 bases from J, with 18 bases between. The V gene's germline CDR1 is SNHLY and CDR2 FYNNEI. Generated by immunoSEQ multiplex PCR, the TCRdb table keeps only in-frame clones and is missing some. The sample yields millions of clones, 85% to 95% seen once. Source material: naive CD4+ T cells sorted from blood. Noted subset: CD45RA+ positively selected. This clonotype originated in a young man in good health. V usage is TRBV2 and J usage is TRBJ2-5; possibly TRBD2 for D (5 bases). CDR3 sequence reads: CASISRPGVQTQYF. CDR3 in DNA: TGTGCCAGCATTAGTCGCCCCGGGGTACAGACCCAGTACTTC.